The 24 T cell receptor beta chains below come from one sample, sequenced in a study of blood T cell repertoires in COVID-19. This table comes from immunoSEQ multiplex PCR, and its TCRdb copy is limited to in-frame clones, with some not included. The sample records 80,000 to 130,000 clones, roughly 87% being singletons. Source material: peripheral blood. These receptors all stem from a woman aged 60-75 years with acute or convalescent COVID-19.

V is TRBV5-1 and J is TRBJ2-2, with TRBD2 identical over 10 bases. After removal of 2 bases from V and 5 bases from J, the junction contained 6 bases not matched to a gene. Germline values: CDR1 SGHRS, CDR2 YFSETQ. The CDR3 loop spans 16 amino acids. Here the CDR3 reads CASSFSAGGPTGELFF. CDR3 bases: TGCGCCAGCAGCTTCTCAGCGGGAGGGCCAACCGGGGAGCTGTTTTTT.

The V and J genes are TRBV18 and TRBJ1-6; the D gene is possibly TRBD1 (6 bases). Germline V gene sequence: CDR1 KGHSH, CDR2 LQKENI. V dropped 4 bases and J dropped 0 bases, with 10 bases sitting between them. The CDR3 has 16 residues. The CDR3 region has the DNA TGTGCCAGCTCACGCGACAGGAGCTCCTATAATTCACCCCTCCACTTT. Residues: CASSRDRSSYNSPLHF.

This rearrangement joins TRBV3-1 (or the pseudogene TRBV3-2) to TRBJ2-6; no firm D call. The germline V gene encodes CDR1 LGHDT and CDR2 YNNKEL (reference sequence). Trimming took off 0 bases at V and 1 base at J, with 7 bases between the two ends. The CDR3 length is 16 residues. CDR3 residues: CASSQERVSGANVLTF. The CDR3 nucleotides read TGTGCCAGCAGCCAAGAACGGGTTTCTGGGGCCAACGTCCTGACTTTC.

The chain recombines TRBV5-1 with TRBJ2-1; tentative D call: TRBD2 (5 bases). The CDR3 totals 12 residues. V was cut by 3 bases and J by 10 bases, with 11 bases left in between. CDR1 is SGHRS, CDR2 YFSETQ, per germline. Written as DNA, the CDR3 is TGCGCCAGCAGCTCCGAGGGAGTCGAGCAGTTCTTC. Translation gives CASSSEGVEQFF. Based on the CDR3 plus reference TRBV5-1 and TRBJ2-1, the full variable domain is KAGVTQTPRYLIKTRGQQVTLSCSPISGHRSVSWYQQTPGQGLQFLFEYFSETQRNKGNFPGRFSGRQFSNSRSEMNVSTLELGDSALYLCASSSEGVEQFFGPGTRLTVL.

The chain carries TRBV6-5 and TRBJ2-2; the match to TRBD1 covers 9 bases. The germline V gene has CDR1 MNHEY and CDR2 SVGAGI. The CDR3 covers 16 residues. J lost 1 base, V lost 3 bases, and 3 bases had no gene match. The CDR3 sequence: CASSYTDRGNTGELFF. The CDR3 region has the DNA TGTGCCAGCAGTTATACGGACAGGGGGAACACCGGGGAGCTGTTTTTT.

The chain links TRBV5-1 to TRBJ1-1; D is possibly TRBD1 (6 bases). The germline V gene encodes CDR1 SGHRS and CDR2 YFSETQ. This CDR3 contains 14 residues. Trimming took off 4 bases at V and 8 bases at J, with 18 bases between the two ends. This CDR3 is CASSPSGTPQEAFF. Written as DNA, the CDR3 is TGCGCCAGCAGCCCGTCCGGGACACCTCAAGAAGCTTTCTTT.

The rearrangement uses TRBV25-1 and TRBJ1-5; 7 nucleotides match TRBD1. The ends lost 4 bases at V and 4 bases at J; junction bases unmatched: 4. CDR3 length: 14 amino acids. CDR1 MGHDK and CDR2 SYGVNS come from the germline V gene. The CDR3 DNA is TGTGCCAGCAGTGGTCCAGGGGGGAATCAGCCCCAGCATTTT. This encodes CASSGPGGNQPQHF.

The V call is TRBV10-3, the J call TRBJ1-6; no clear D gene. This CDR3 is built from 14 residues. The V gene's germline CDR1 is ENHRY and CDR2 SYGVKD. Trimming left V 0 bases short and J 7 bases short, with 7 bases between. The CDR3 DNA reads as TGTGCCATCAGTGAGTCTCCGGGAAATTCACCCCTCCACTTT. Translating it yields CAISESPGNSPLHF.

The V gene is TRBV27, the J gene TRBJ2-3, with D tentatively TRBD2 (6 bases). Deletions cut 2 bases from V and 1 base from J, with 13 bases between. The CDR3 covers 16 residues. Germline V gene data show CDR1 as MNHEY and CDR2 as SMNVEV (reference sequence). Here the CDR3 reads CASSLVGGMGTDTQYF. In nucleotides, the CDR3 is TGTGCCAGCAGTTTAGTTGGAGGGATGGGCACAGATACGCAGTATTTT.

This clone has just one count. The CDR3: CAWSLPGTSGAYEQYV. In DNA form, the CDR3 reads TGTGCCTGGAGTCTACCAGGGACTAGCGGGGCCTACGAGCAGTACGTC. This sequence joins TRBV30 and TRBJ2-7, with TRBD2 identical over 13 bases. Germline trimming cut 2 bases from V and 2 bases from J; bases unmatched to any gene: 6. The CDR3 spans 16 residues. Germline V gene lookup returns CDR1 GTSNPN and CDR2 SVGIG (reference sequence).

V gene TRBV7-3 combines with J gene TRBJ2-5, with a possible D match to TRBD2 (6 bases). This CDR3 comprises 15 residues. The germline V and J ends were trimmed by 4 bases and 5 bases, with 17 bases remaining between them. Germline-derived CDR1 and CDR2 are SGHTA and FQGTGA. DNA for the CDR3: TGTGCCAGCAGCTCCTCGGGGGTCGGGAGTGAGACCCAGTACTTC. Translated: CASSSSGVGSETQYF. The variable domain in full, completed from reference TRBV7-3 and TRBJ2-5, reads GAGVSQTPSNKVTEKGKYVELRCDPISGHTALYWYRQSLGQGPEFLIYFQGTGAADDSGLPNDRFFAVRPEGSVSTLKIQRTERGDSAVYLCASSSSGVGSETQYFGPGTRLLVL.

V and J are TRBV11-3 and TRBJ2-1; TRBD2 is a possible D gene (6 bases). The V end lost 5 bases, the J end lost 6 bases, and 17 bases lay between the germline ends. Germline V CDR1 and CDR2: SGHNT, YENEEA. The CDR3 extends over 15 amino acids. DNA of the CDR3: TGTGCCAGCAGCCCGCGGGACTCCTTCCCCAATGAGCAGTTCTTC. It translates to CASSPRDSFPNEQFF.

The chain joins TRBV27 to TRBJ2-5; tentatively, D is TRBD2 (6 bases). The CDR3 length is 14 residues. CDR1 and CDR2 from the germline V gene are MNHEY and SMNVEV (reference sequence). The germline V and J ends were trimmed by 4 bases and 2 bases, with 11 bases remaining between them. The CDR3 reads CASSWGGMQETQYF. The CDR3, as DNA: TGTGCCAGCAGTTGGGGAGGAATGCAAGAGACCCAGTACTTC.

This chain joins TRBV3-1 (or the pseudogene TRBV3-2) and TRBJ2-3; 7 bases fit TRBD2. Unmatched junction bases numbered 10, after V lost 4 bases and J lost 9 bases. CDR3 length: 14 amino acids. Per germline, CDR1 LGHDT and CDR2 YNNKEL (reference sequence). The CDR3 protein is CASSRPGGAETQYF. CDR3 coding DNA: TGTGCCAGCAGCCGCCCGGGGGGAGCGGAGACGCAGTATTTT.

The rearrangement links TRBV7-6 to TRBJ2-3; no clear D. In germline, CDR1 is SGHVS, CDR2 FNYEAQ. V was shortened by 0 bases and J by 10 bases, with 11 bases between the two germline ends. The length of the CDR3 is 13 residues. The CDR3 sequence is CASSLAPQQSQYF. In nucleotides, the CDR3 is TGTGCCAGCAGCTTAGCTCCACAACAATCGCAGTATTTT.

This clone was seen just once. The gene calls are TRBV15 and TRBJ2-5, with no clear D. CDR1 and CDR2 from the germline V gene are LNHNV and YYDKDF (reference sequence). The CDR3 extends over 13 amino acids. Trimming removed 1 base at V and 3 bases at J, with 6 bases between. The CDR3 DNA sequence: TGTGCCACCAGCAGAGTCCCCAAAGAGACCCAGTACTTC. Protein: CATSRVPKETQYF.

This clone occurred once. The chain recombines TRBV9 with TRBJ2-2, with no clear D. Looked up from germline, CDR1 is SGDLS and CDR2 is YYNGEE. Trimming removed 0 bases from V and 6 bases from J, with 6 bases in between. There are 13 residues in the CDR3. CDR3 DNA sequence: TGTGCCAGCAGCGTAGTTCTCTCCGGGGAGCTGTTTTTT. Its protein is CASSVVLSGELFF. The full variable domain, rest sourced from reference TRBV9 and TRBJ2-2, is DSGVTQTPKHLITATGQRVTLRCSPRSGDLSVYWYQQSLDQGLQFLIQYYNGEERAKGNILERFSAQQFPDLHSELNLSSLELGDSALYFCASSVVLSGELFFGEGSRLTVL.

The chain couples TRBV19 to TRBJ1-6, with TRBD1 as a possible D gene (6 bases). Trimming took 3 bases from V and 4 from J, leaving 13 bases between them. CDR3 length: 16 amino acids. The germline CDR1 and CDR2 sequences are LNHDA and SQIVND (reference sequence). The CDR3 sequence is CASSIGGRGYNSPLHF. CDR3 DNA sequence: TGTGCCAGTAGTATCGGTGGCAGGGGTTATAATTCACCCCTCCACTTT.

The CDR3 DNA reads TGTGCCAGCAGCTTAACAGGGCTCTCTGGAAACACCATATATTTT. Protein sequence: CASSLTGLSGNTIYF. The gene calls are TRBV2 and TRBJ1-3; maybe TRBD1 (6 bases). The CDR3 covers 15 residues. Germline V gene lookup returns CDR1 SNHLY and CDR2 FYNNEI. V gave up 6 bases and J gave up 0 bases, with 12 bases separating them. Combining the CDR3 with reference TRBV2 and TRBJ1-3 gives the whole variable domain EPEVTQTPSHQVTQMGQEVILRCVPISNHLYFYWYRQILGQKVEFLVSFYNNEISEKSEIFDDQFSVERPDGSNFTLKIRSTKLEDSAMYFCASSLTGLSGNTIYFGEGSWLTVV.

This sequence joins TRBV30 and TRBJ1-1; unclear D gene. The CDR3 has 11 amino acids. CDR1 is GTSNPN, CDR2 SVGIG, per germline (reference sequence). Trimming removed 0 bases from V and 11 bases from J, with 10 bases in between. CDR3 sequence: CAWSVNVAAFF. The CDR3, as DNA: TGTGCCTGGAGTGTCAACGTTGCGGCTTTCTTT.

The chain couples TRBV29-1 to TRBJ2-1; D ambiguous. Germline CDR1 reads SQVTM; CDR2 reads ANQGSEA. Trimming took 7 bases from V and 6 from J, leaving 13 bases between them. The CDR3 sequence is 12 residues long. The CDR3 bases are TGCAGCGCCCTACATCAGCGCAATGAGCAGTTCTTC. It codes for CSALHQRNEQFF.

The chain is built from TRBV6-5 and TRBJ1-2; D uncertain. V lost 0 bases, J lost 8 bases, and 13 bases lay in between. This CDR3 region has 14 residues. Looked up from germline, CDR1 is MNHEY and CDR2 is SVGAGI. Here the CDR3 DNA reads TGTGCCAGCAGTTACTCGGGCGAGTTTAGGGGCTACACCTTC. This encodes CASSYSGEFRGYTF.

This rearrangement joins TRBV15 to TRBJ1-5, with TRBD1 matching over 7 bases. The germline gives CDR1 LNHNV, CDR2 YYDKDF (reference sequence). With V trimmed by 5 bases and J by 0 bases, 10 bases remained unmatched. The CDR3 has 17 amino acids. The CDR3 reads CATSQLTGTGSNQPQHF. The CDR3 DNA sequence: TGTGCCACCAGCCAGTTGACAGGGACCGGTAGCAATCAGCCCCAGCATTTT.

The gene calls are TRBV7-8 and TRBJ2-1, with TRBD2 matching over 7 bases. V lost 2 bases to trimming and J lost 0 bases; unmatched junction nucleotides: 7. The germline V gene has CDR1 SGHVS and CDR2 FQNEAQ. This CDR3 has 17 amino acids. CDR3 sequence (DNA): TGTGCCAGCAGCTTATACGAGGCGGGAGCCTCCTACAATGAGCAGTTCTTC. As protein: CASSLYEAGASYNEQFF.